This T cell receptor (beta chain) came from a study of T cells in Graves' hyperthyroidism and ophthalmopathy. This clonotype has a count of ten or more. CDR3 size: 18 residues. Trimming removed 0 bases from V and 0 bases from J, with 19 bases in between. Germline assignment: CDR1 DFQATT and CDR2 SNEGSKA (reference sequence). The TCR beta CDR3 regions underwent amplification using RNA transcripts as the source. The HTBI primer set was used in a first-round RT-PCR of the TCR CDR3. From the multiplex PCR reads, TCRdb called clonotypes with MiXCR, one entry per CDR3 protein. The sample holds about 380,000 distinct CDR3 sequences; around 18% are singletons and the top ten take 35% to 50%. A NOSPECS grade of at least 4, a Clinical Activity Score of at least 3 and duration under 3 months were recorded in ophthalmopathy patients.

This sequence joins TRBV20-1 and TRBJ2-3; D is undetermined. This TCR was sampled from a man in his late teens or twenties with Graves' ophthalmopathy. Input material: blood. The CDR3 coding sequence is TGCAGTGCTAGAGATCCACTATCGTCGACACGGAGCACAGATACGCAGTATTTT. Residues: CSARDPLSSTRSTDTQYF.